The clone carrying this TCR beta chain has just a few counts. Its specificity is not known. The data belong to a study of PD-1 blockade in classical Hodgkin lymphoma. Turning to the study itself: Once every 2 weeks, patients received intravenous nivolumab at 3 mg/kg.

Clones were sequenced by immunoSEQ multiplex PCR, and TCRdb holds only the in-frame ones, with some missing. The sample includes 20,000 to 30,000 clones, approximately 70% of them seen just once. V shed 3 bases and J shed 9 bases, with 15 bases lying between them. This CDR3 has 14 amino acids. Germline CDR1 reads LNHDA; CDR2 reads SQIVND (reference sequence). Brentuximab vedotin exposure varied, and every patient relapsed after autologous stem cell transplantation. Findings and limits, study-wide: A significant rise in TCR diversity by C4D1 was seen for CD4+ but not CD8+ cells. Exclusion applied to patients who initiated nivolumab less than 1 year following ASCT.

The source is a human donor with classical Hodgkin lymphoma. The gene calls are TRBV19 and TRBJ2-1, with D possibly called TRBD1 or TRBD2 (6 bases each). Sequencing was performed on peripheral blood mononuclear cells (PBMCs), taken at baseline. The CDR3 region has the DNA TGTGCCAGTAGTATGGCACAGGGACTGGGTGAGCAGTTCTTC. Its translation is CASSMAQGLGEQFF.